The source of this TCR beta chain is a study of blood T cell repertoires in COVID-19. At the level of the study: Acute and convalescent COVID-19 samples came from the United States, Italy and Spain. T cells, B-cell-depleted T cells, or PBMCs provided the cDNA or gDNA that served as material.

Deletions cut 4 bases from V and 3 bases from J, with 10 bases between. CDR1 and CDR2 (germline): LNHDA, SQIVND (reference sequence). The CDR3 covers 13 residues. As originally analysed: Cell counts per sample came from amplifying reference gene primers. TCRdb keeps only in-frame clones here, not all; method: immunoSEQ multiplex PCR. V and J calls and clone size are as listed in that table; D and trimming were resolved from the DNA. The repertoire includes just under 90,000 clones, approximately 90% of them detected once, and more than 1.5% sits in the top ten. The specimen sequenced was peripheral blood. The V and J genes are TRBV19 and TRBJ2-7; the D is unclear. This receptor was taken from a man in his 60s with acute or convalescent COVID-19. In DNA, the CDR3 is TGTGCCAGTAGTAATAGTGCCGGCTACGAGCAGTACTTC. Translation: CASSNSAGYEQYF. Looking up the rest from reference TRBV19 and TRBJ2-7 gives the full variable domain: DGGITQSPKYLFRKEGQNVTLSCEQNLNHDAMYWYRQDPGQGLRLIYYSQIVNDFQKGDIAEGYSVSREKKESFPLTVTSAQKNPTAFYLCASSNSAGYEQYFGPGTRLTVT.